These 21 T cell receptor beta chains came from one sample sequenced in a study of CXCR3-negative and CXCR3-positive naive CD8 T cells (dated by TCRdb to the late 2010s). General study outcomes and caveats: TRB CDR3s from CXCR3-positive naive cells showed higher hydrophobicity (lower Kidera factor 4), lower energy, and higher strength and volume indices than CXCR3-negative naive cells.

The antigens for these receptors are not known. Instrument used: NextSeq 550. The Human TCR Profiling Kit (MiLaboratory) was used to make UMI-labeled 5' RACE TRB cDNA libraries. Each entry corresponds to one CDR3 protein sequence from reads that TCRdb reprocessed, and DNA is not given. The sample table holds about 130,000 distinct CDR3 sequences. The top ten hold approximately 0.4% of the sample. Sequencing used naive CXCR3+ CD8+ T cells from blood. The cell subset or site label, as the study defines it: CD45RO-CCR7+CD27+CD95- naive CD8+ T cells expressing CXCR3 (TNR3+). All receptors derive from a human donor in good health. Some clones in this sample may be carry-over from other donors' samples.

The gene calls are TRBV6-2 or TRBV6-3 and TRBJ2-5; TCRdb selects TRBD2, and the lack of DNA leaves this call unchecked. This CDR3 has 14 amino acids. Germline assignment: CDR1 MNHEY and CDR2 SVGEGT. CDR3: CASGKARELKTQYF.

CDR3: CASSLGGASPSSYEQYF. The chain joins TRBV5-1 to TRBJ2-7; TCRdb lists TRBD2, though no DNA is available to test this call. This CDR3 has 17 amino acids. The germline V gene encodes CDR1 SGHRS and CDR2 YFSETQ.

The chain is built from TRBV7-7 and TRBJ2-2; TCRdb outputs TRBD1, but without DNA this stays unchecked. CDR3 size: 16 residues. CDR1 SSHAT and CDR2 FNYEAQ come from the germline V gene (reference sequence). CDR3: CASSLLQGAGTGELFF.

The CDR3 here is CATQLADYNEQFF. V is TRBV24-1 and J is TRBJ2-1; TCRdb returns TRBD2, unconfirmable since there is no DNA. Germline CDR1 is KGHDR and CDR2 is SFDVKD. CDR3 length: 13 residues.

The chain is built from TRBV6-2 or TRBV6-3 and TRBJ2-1; TCRdb calls TRBD2, which cannot be checked without DNA. This CDR3 contains 16 residues. Germline CDR1 and CDR2: MNHEY and SVGEGT. CDR3 sequence reads: CASSLWTSGMCNEQFF.

The chain employs TRBV20-1 and TRBJ2-2; TCRdb returns TRBD1, unconfirmable since there is no DNA. Per germline, CDR1 DFQATT and CDR2 SNEGSKA (reference sequence). CDR3 size: 17 residues. The CDR3 spells CSARVGTFGTDFGELFF.

This sequence joins TRBV7-8 and TRBJ2-1; the TCRdb call, TRBD1, lacks DNA for checking. The CDR3 is made up of 15 amino acids. From germline, CDR1 is SGHVS and CDR2 FQNEAQ. CDR3 residues: CASTPWGAYDNEQFF.

The chain couples TRBV3-1 to TRBJ2-3; TCRdb outputs TRBD2, but without DNA this stays unchecked. Germline V gene data show CDR1 as LGHDT and CDR2 as YNNKEL (reference sequence). This CDR3 contains 15 residues. The CDR3 here is CASSRRPAGTDTQYF.

The chain couples TRBV20-1 to TRBJ2-7; lacking DNA, the TRBD1 call made by TCRdb goes unchecked. This CDR3 contains 13 residues. Germline V lookup: CDR1 DFQATT, CDR2 SNEGSKA (reference sequence). This CDR3 reads CCARSDREYEQYF.

The chain carries TRBV12-3 or TRBV12-4 and TRBJ2-3; TCRdb lists TRBD2, though no DNA is available to test this call. CDR3 length: 15 residues. The CDR3 reads CASSYTSGSSDTQYF.

The J gene is TRBJ2-2, the V gene TRBV19; TCRdb gives TRBD1 as the D gene, but with no DNA this cannot be confirmed. Germline CDR1 LNHDA, CDR2 SQIVND (reference sequence). The CDR3 is 15 amino acids. CDR3 loop: CASSIDGGFTGELFF.

V gene TRBV14 combines with J gene TRBJ1-1; the D gene TCRdb calls, TRBD1, cannot be checked with no DNA. The V gene's germline CDR1 is SGHDN and CDR2 FVKESK. This CDR3 is built from 16 residues. The CDR3 loop reads CASSPGTRGLNTEAFF.

The V gene is TRBV29-1, the J gene TRBJ1-1; TCRdb indicates TRBD1, and absent DNA this call remains unverified. Germline-derived CDR1 and CDR2 are SQVTM and ANQGSEA. The CDR3 covers 14 residues. The CDR3 reads CSVVGTGQNTEAFF.

The chain combines TRBV20-1 with TRBJ2-7; TCRdb indicates TRBD1, and absent DNA this call remains unverified. This CDR3 contains 13 residues. Germline V CDR1 and CDR2: DFQATT, SNEGSKA (reference sequence). The CDR3 reads CSALNRDNYEQYF.

The J gene is TRBJ2-7, the V gene TRBV12-3 or TRBV12-4; TCRdb proposes TRBD1, but this gene call is untestable without DNA. The CDR3 contains 13 residues. This chain's CDR3 is CASSWGPSYEQYF.

The gene calls are TRBV7-2 and TRBJ1-5; the D call of TRBD1 rests on TCRdb alone, since no DNA is present to check it. This CDR3 has 15 amino acids. Germline V gene data show CDR1 as SGHTA and CDR2 as FQGNSA. CDR3 sequence: CASSLDAGFSQPQHF.

This chain links TRBV20-1 with TRBJ2-7; no DNA is available, so the TRBD1 call from TCRdb remains unchecked. CDR1 is DFQATT, CDR2 SNEGSKA, per germline (reference sequence). The CDR3 loop spans 13 amino acids. This chain's CDR3 is CSACPGPPWEQYF.

The CDR3 protein is CASSKGGGMTGGRDLLYEQYF. This chain joins TRBV21-1 and TRBJ2-7; without DNA, the TCRdb call of TRBD1 cannot be checked. TRBV21-1 is a recognized pseudogene. The CDR3 contains 21 residues.

The CDR3 here is CSAGGARWPEETQYF. This chain joins TRBV29-1 and TRBJ2-5; TCRdb reports TRBD1, a call that lacks DNA to check it against. This CDR3 comprises 15 residues. Germline assignment: CDR1 SQVTM and CDR2 ANQGSEA.

The rearrangement links TRBV9 to TRBJ1-2; TCRdb returns TRBD1, unconfirmable since there is no DNA. The length of the CDR3 is 14 residues. From germline, CDR1 is SGDLS and CDR2 YYNGEE. CDR3 sequence: CASSPLDPNYGYTF.

The chain links TRBV7-7 to TRBJ2-1; there is no DNA to check the TCRdb D call of TRBD1. The CDR3 length is 15 residues. Looked up from germline, CDR1 is SSHAT and CDR2 is FNYEAQ (reference sequence). CDR3 in amino acids: CASSLGGGPNNEQFF.